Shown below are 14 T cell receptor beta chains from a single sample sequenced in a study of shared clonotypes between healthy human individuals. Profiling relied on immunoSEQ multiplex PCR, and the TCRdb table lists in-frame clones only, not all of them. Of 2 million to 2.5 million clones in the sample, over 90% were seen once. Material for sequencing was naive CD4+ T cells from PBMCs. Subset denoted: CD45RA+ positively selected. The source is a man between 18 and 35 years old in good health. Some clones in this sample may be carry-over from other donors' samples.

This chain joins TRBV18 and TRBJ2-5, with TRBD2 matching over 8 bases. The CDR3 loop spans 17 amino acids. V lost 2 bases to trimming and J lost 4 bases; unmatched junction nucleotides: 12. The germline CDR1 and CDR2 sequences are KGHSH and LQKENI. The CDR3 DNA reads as TGTGCCAGCTCACCAAGTTCAAGAGCGGGAGTAGCAGAGACCCAGTACTTC. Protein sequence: CASSPSSRAGVAETQYF.

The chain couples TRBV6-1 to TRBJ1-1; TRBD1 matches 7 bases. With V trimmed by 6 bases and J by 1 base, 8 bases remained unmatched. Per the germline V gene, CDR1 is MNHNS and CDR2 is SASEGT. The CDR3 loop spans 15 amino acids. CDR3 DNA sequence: TGTGCCAGCAGGGCCGGGACAGCGACGAACACTGAAGCTTTCTTT. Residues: CASRAGTATNTEAFF.

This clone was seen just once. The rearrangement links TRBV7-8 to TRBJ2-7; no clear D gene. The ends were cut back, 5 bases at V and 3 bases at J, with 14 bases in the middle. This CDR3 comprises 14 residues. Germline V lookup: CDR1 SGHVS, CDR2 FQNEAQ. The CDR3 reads CASSADWKDYEQYF. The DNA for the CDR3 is TGTGCCAGCAGCGCAGACTGGAAGGACTACGAGCAGTACTTC.

The DNA for the CDR3 is TGCAGCGTTGTCCCGCCCGGCACAGATACGCAGTATTTT. It codes for CSVVPPGTDTQYF. This rearrangement joins TRBV29-1 to TRBJ2-3, with D unresolved. Trimming pared 4 bases from V and 1 base from J, leaving 9 bases between. The CDR3 covers 13 residues. Germline V gene sequence: CDR1 SQVTM, CDR2 ANQGSEA.

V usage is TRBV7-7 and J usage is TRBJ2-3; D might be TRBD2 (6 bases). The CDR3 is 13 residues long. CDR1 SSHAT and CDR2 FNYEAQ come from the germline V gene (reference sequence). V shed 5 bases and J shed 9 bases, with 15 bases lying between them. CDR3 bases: TGTGCCAGCAGCCCAGGGCGGGACCCGACGCAGTATTTT. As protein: CASSPGRDPTQYF.

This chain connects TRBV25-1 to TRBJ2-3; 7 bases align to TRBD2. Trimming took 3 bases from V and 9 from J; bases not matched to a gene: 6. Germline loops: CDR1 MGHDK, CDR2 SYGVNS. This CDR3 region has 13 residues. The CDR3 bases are TGTGCCAGCAGTGAGGCGGGAGTAGAGACGCAGTATTTT. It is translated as CASSEAGVETQYF.

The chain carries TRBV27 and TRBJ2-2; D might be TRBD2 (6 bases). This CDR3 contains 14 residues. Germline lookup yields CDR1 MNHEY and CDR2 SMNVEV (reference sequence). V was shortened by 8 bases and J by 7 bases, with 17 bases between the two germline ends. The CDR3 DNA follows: TGTGCCAGCCGCGCCCGGGAGCTTAGCGGGGAGCTGTTTTTT. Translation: CASRARELSGELFF.

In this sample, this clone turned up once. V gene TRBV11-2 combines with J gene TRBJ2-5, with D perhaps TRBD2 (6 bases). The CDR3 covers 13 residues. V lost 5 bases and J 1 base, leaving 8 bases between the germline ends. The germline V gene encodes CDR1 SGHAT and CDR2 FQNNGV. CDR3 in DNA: TGTGCCAGCAGCGGCGGGATCCAAGAGACCCAGTACTTC. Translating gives CASSGGIQETQYF.

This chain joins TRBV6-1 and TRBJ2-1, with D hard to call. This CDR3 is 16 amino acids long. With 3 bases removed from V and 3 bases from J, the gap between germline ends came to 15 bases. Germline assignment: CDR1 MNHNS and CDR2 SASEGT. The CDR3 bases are TGTGCCAGCAGTGATCCTGTCTGGCGGAGCTACAATGAGCAGTTCTTC. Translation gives CASSDPVWRSYNEQFF.

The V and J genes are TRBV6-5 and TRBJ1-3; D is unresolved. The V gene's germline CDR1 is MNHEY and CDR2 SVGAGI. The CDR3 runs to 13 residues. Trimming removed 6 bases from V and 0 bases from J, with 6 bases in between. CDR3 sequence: CASSISSGNTIYF. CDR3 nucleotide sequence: TGTGCCAGCAGCATCAGCTCTGGAAACACCATATATTTT.

The CDR3 loop is CASSPPKQGRTEAFF. The CDR3 DNA follows: TGTGCCAGCTCACCTCCAAAACAGGGTCGCACTGAAGCTTTCTTT. J is TRBJ1-1 and V is TRBV18; tentatively, D is TRBD1 (6 bases). V was shortened by 3 bases and J by 4 bases, with 15 bases between the two germline ends. CDR3 length: 15 residues. Germline V gene sequence: CDR1 KGHSH, CDR2 LQKENI. The variable domain in full, completed from reference TRBV18 and TRBJ1-1, reads NAGVMQNPRHLVRRRGQEARLRCSPMKGHSHVYWYRQLPEEGLKFMVYLQKENIIDESGMPKERFSAEFPKEGPSILRIQQVVRGDSAAYFCASSPPKQGRTEAFFGQGTRLTVV.

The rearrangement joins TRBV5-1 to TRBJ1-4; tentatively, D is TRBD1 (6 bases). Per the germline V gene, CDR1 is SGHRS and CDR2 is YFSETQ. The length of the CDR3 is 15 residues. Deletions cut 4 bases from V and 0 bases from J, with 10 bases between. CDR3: CASSMNRATNEKLFF. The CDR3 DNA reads TGCGCCAGCAGCATGAACAGGGCAACTAATGAAAAACTGTTTTTT.

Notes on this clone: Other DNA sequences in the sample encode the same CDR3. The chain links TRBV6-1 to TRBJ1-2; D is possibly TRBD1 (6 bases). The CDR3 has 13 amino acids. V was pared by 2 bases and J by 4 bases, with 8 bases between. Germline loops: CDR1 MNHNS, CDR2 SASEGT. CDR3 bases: TGTGCCAGCAGTGAACGGACAGCCTATGGCTACACCTTC. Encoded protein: CASSERTAYGYTF.

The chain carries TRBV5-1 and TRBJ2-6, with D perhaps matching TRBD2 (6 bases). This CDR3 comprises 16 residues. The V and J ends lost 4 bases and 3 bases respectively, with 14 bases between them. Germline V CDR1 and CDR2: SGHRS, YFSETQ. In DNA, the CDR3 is TGCGCCAGCAGCCCCCGTCAGGGAGGTGGGGCCAACGTCCTGACTTTC. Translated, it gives CASSPRQGGGANVLTF.